Presented here are 22 T cell receptor beta chains from one specimen sequenced in a study of T cells in Graves' hyperthyroidism and ophthalmopathy (dated by TCRdb to between 2018 and 2021). Receptor amplification or capture employed multiplex PCR. The reads were generated on an Illumina HiSeq 2000. TCR beta CDR3 regions were amplified from RNA transcripts. The first round of RT-PCR for the TCR CDR3 was performed with the HTBI primer set and the Qiagen OneStep RT-PCR kit. The public reads were reprocessed in TCRdb via fastp at Q25 and MiXCR, keeping in-frame beta chains. Each CDR3 protein appears once, grouped with its most common genes and DNA. This sample gives over 700,000 distinct CDR3 sequences in total; over 15% of them show up just once. Approximately 15% of the sample belongs to the ten largest clones. The sample consisted of blood. The receptors shown here come from a woman in her forties or fifties with Graves' hyperthyroidism that later progressed to Graves' ophthalmopathy.

This clonotype was observed at least ten times. This sequence joins TRBV5-1 and TRBJ1-2; tentatively, D is TRBD1 (5 bases). In germline, CDR1 is SGHRS, CDR2 YFSETQ. The CDR3 is 14 amino acids. Deletions cut 4 bases from V and 2 bases from J, with 12 bases between. This CDR3 is CASSPAGTNYGYTF. CDR3 nucleotide sequence: TGCGCCAGCAGCCCCGCGGGGACCAACTATGGCTACACCTTC.

The chain links TRBV14 to TRBJ2-3; 7 bases fit TRBD2. There are 13 residues in the CDR3. The V gene end was trimmed by 1 base and the J gene end by 7 bases; junction bases not matched to a gene: 2. The germline V gene has CDR1 SGHDN and CDR2 FVKESK. CDR3 protein: CASSQALANTQYF. The CDR3 DNA sequence: TGTGCCAGCAGCCAAGCACTAGCGAATACGCAGTATTTT.

This chain joins TRBV7-2 and TRBJ1-6; D remains unclear. Looked up from germline, CDR1 is SGHTA and CDR2 is FQGNSA. Trimming removed 5 bases from V and 9 bases from J, with 14 bases in between. The CDR3 is 14 amino acids. CDR3 nucleotide sequence: TGTGCCAGCAGCCTAGAGGGCAGCGGTTCACCCCTCCACTTT. Residues: CASSLEGSGSPLHF.

The chain combines TRBV7-6 with TRBJ2-1, with 9 bases aligning to TRBD2. V shed 1 base, J shed 10 bases, and the junction held 11 bases outside the gene matches. The CDR3 is 16 amino acids. CDR1 is SGHVS, CDR2 FNYEAQ, per germline. The CDR3: CASSLVGAGGDDEQFF. Here the CDR3 DNA reads TGTGCCAGCAGCTTAGTAGGAGCGGGGGGTGATGACGAGCAGTTCTTC.

This clonotype was observed a few times. J is TRBJ1-2 and V is TRBV6-5; D is undetermined. There are 15 residues in the CDR3. V was pared by 0 bases and J by 1 base, with 9 bases between. Germline values: CDR1 MNHEY, CDR2 SVGAGI. The CDR3 DNA sequence: TGTGCCAGCAGTTACTCCCTCGGAAATAACTATGGCTACACCTTC. Amino acid sequence: CASSYSLGNNYGYTF.

J is TRBJ1-5 and V is TRBV10-3; TRBD1 agrees at 9 bases. The V gene's germline CDR1 is ENHRY and CDR2 SYGVKD. Trimming took 4 bases from V and 4 from J; bases not matched to a gene: 2. This CDR3 is built from 14 residues. The CDR3 sequence is CAISVQGANQPQHF. Here the CDR3 DNA reads TGTGCCATCAGTGTACAGGGGGCAAATCAGCCCCAGCATTTT.

This clonotype was counted ten times or more. The chain has TRBV18 and TRBJ1-1, with D hard to call. The germline gives CDR1 KGHSH, CDR2 LQKENI. CDR3 length equals 15 residues. V lost 0 bases, J lost 3 bases, and 11 bases lay in between. The DNA of the CDR3 is TGTGCCAGCTCACCACCCCAGGCCGTCGACACTGAAGCTTTCTTT. This codes for CASSPPQAVDTEAFF.

The chain employs TRBV7-8 and TRBJ2-5, with D unresolved. Germline V gene data show CDR1 as SGHVS and CDR2 as FQNEAQ. This CDR3 spans 15 amino acids. V lost 5 bases and J lost 4, with 17 bases in between. CDR3 sequence (DNA): TGTGCCAGCAGCCCCCTGCCGTACCCCCGAGAGACCCAGTACTTC. Translation gives CASSPLPYPRETQYF.

V is TRBV7-2 and J is TRBJ2-3; TRBD2 agrees at 11 bases. After removal of 5 bases from V and 5 bases from J, the junction contained 9 bases not matched to a gene. Germline CDR1 SGHTA, CDR2 FQGNSA. The CDR3 has 16 residues. CDR3 nucleotide sequence: TGTGCCAGCAGCAGACTAGCGGGGCATCGTGGAGATACGCAGTATTTT. This sequence encodes CASSRLAGHRGDTQYF.

In this sample, this clonotype turned up a few times. The rearrangement links TRBV20-1 to TRBJ2-2, with 16 bases fitting TRBD2. The length of the CDR3 is 17 residues. Trimming cost V 0 bases and J 7 bases; bases outside gene matches: 5. Germline values: CDR1 DFQATT, CDR2 SNEGSKA (reference sequence). CDR3 protein: CSARDGTSGGAIGELFF. CDR3 nucleotides: TGCAGTGCTAGAGATGGGACTAGCGGGGGGGCCATCGGGGAGCTGTTTTTT.

V and J are TRBV12-3 or TRBV12-4 and TRBJ2-2; a weak D match, TRBD1 (6 bases). The CDR3 totals 14 residues. With 1 base removed from V and 9 bases from J, the gap between germline ends came to 12 bases. CDR3 sequence: CASSLVDSHRELFF. In nucleotides, the CDR3 is TGTGCCAGCAGTTTAGTGGACAGCCACCGGGAGCTGTTTTTT.

This clonotype was recorded a few times. A read error may be the cause here, since a much bigger clone is one base away. DNA for the CDR3: TGTGCCAGCAGTCGCCCGGGACTAGACTCCTACAATGAGCAGTTCTTC. It is translated as CASSRPGLDSYNEQFF. V is TRBV11-2 and J is TRBJ2-1, with TRBD2 matching 8 bases. The CDR3 runs to 16 residues. Germline V gives CDR1 SGHAT, CDR2 FQNNGV. The V gene end was trimmed by 6 bases and the J gene end by 0 bases; junction bases not matched to a gene: 7. The full variable domain, with the rest looked up from reference TRBV11-2 and TRBJ2-1, is EAGVAQSPRYKIIEKRQSVAFWCNPISGHATLYWYQQILGQGPKLLIQFQNNGVVDDSQLPKDRFSAERLKGVDSTLKIQPAKLEDSAVYLCASSRPGLDSYNEQFFGPGTRLTVL.

The table lists this clonotype with many counts. This chain links TRBV30 with TRBJ2-7; D call uncertain. Germline lookup yields CDR1 GTSNPN and CDR2 SVGIG (reference sequence). V was pared by 5 bases and J by 1 base, with 12 bases between. There are 13 residues in the CDR3. The CDR3 nucleotides read TGTGCCTGGCTTGACGGAGATTCCTACGAGCAGTACTTC. It specifies CAWLDGDSYEQYF.

This clonotype was recorded many times. For the CDR3, the DNA is TGTGCCAGCAGCGCTACACCTCAGGGTGTGAACACTGAAGCTTTCTTT. Translating it yields CASSATPQGVNTEAFF. The chain is built from TRBV5-4 and TRBJ1-1; maybe TRBD1 (5 bases). The germline CDR1 and CDR2 sequences are SGHNT and YYREEE (reference sequence). CDR3 length: 16 amino acids. The ends were cut back, 4 bases at V and 0 bases at J, with 16 bases in the middle.

This clonotype was counted ten times or more. The chain has TRBV5-1 and TRBJ2-3; no clear D gene. Germline V lookup: CDR1 SGHRS, CDR2 YFSETQ. The CDR3 has 13 amino acids. The V end was cut by 4 bases, the J end by 4 bases, with 10 bases between. The CDR3 reads CASSVAAADTQYF. The DNA of the CDR3 is TGCGCCAGCAGCGTGGCGGCCGCAGATACGCAGTATTTT.

This clonotype was counted a few times. This sequence joins TRBV3-1 and TRBJ1-2, with TRBD1 identical over 7 bases. The CDR3 length is 14 residues. Germline V CDR1 and CDR2: LGHDT, YNNKEL (reference sequence). V lost 3 bases to trimming and J lost 6 bases; unmatched junction nucleotides: 7. CDR3 nucleotide sequence: TGTGCCAGCAGCCAGCCCCCGGACAGGAATGGCTACACCTTC. This encodes CASSQPPDRNGYTF. The full variable domain, in which reference TRBV3-1 and TRBJ1-2 provide the parts outside the CDR3, is DTAVSQTPKYLVTQMGNDKSIKCEQNLGHDTMYWYKQDSKKFLKIMFSYNNKELIINETVPNRFSPKSPDKAHLNLHINSLELGDSAVYFCASSQPPDRNGYTFGSGTRLTVV.

This clonotype showed up just a few times. The chain links TRBV15 to TRBJ1-2; a possible D gene is TRBD1 (6 bases). Trimming left V 3 bases short and J 7 bases short, with 15 bases between. Germline CDR1 LNHNV, CDR2 YYDKDF (reference sequence). The CDR3 is 14 residues long. The CDR3 sequence is CATSRGLTGPGYTF. For the CDR3, the DNA is TGTGCCACCAGCAGGGGACTTACAGGGCCTGGCTACACCTTC. Filled out from reference TRBV15 and TRBJ1-2, the complete variable domain reads DAMVIQNPRYQVTQFGKPVTLSCSQTLNHNVMYWYQQKSSQAPKLLFHYYDKDFNNEADTPDNFQSRRPNTSFCFLDIRSPGLGDTAMYLCATSRGLTGPGYTFGSGTRLTVV.

This clonotype showed up many times. V usage is TRBV7-2 and J usage is TRBJ2-3; 9 bases align to TRBD2. The CDR3 totals 17 residues. Germline lookup yields CDR1 SGHTA and CDR2 FQGNSA. After removal of 2 bases from V and 2 bases from J, the junction contained 8 bases not matched to a gene. CDR3 region: CASSLMRVAGVTDTQYF. DNA of the CDR3: TGTGCCAGCAGCTTAATGCGAGTAGCGGGGGTCACAGATACGCAGTATTTT.

A few counts support this clonotype. The chain combines TRBV7-9 with TRBJ1-2; D remains ambiguous. Germline V gene sequence: CDR1 SEHNR, CDR2 FQNEAQ (reference sequence). The CDR3 is 14 amino acids. V was shortened by 5 bases and J by 4 bases, with 14 bases between the two germline ends. DNA for the CDR3: TGTGCCAGCAGCCCACGGGAACCTATCTATGGCTACACCTTC. Encoded protein: CASSPREPIYGYTF.

This clonotype was found many times. V is TRBV3-1 and J is TRBJ1-5; unclear D gene. In germline, CDR1 is LGHDT, CDR2 YNNKEL (reference sequence). The CDR3 extends over 14 amino acids. V gave up 0 bases and J gave up 4 bases, with 7 bases separating them. CDR3 nucleotides: TGTGCCAGCAGCCAAGAAGCGGGGAATCAGCCCCAGCATTTT. This codes for CASSQEAGNQPQHF. Complete variable domain (other parts from reference TRBV3-1 and TRBJ1-5): DTAVSQTPKYLVTQMGNDKSIKCEQNLGHDTMYWYKQDSKKFLKIMFSYNNKELIINETVPNRFSPKSPDKAHLNLHINSLELGDSAVYFCASSQEAGNQPQHFGDGTRLSIL.

The V and J genes are TRBV13 and TRBJ1-1; 8 bases map to TRBD1. This CDR3 has 17 amino acids. Trimming at V came to 4 bases and at J to 0 bases, leaving 10 bases not matched to a gene. Germline V gene lookup returns CDR1 PRHDT and CDR2 FYEKMQ (reference sequence). The CDR3 region has the DNA TGTGCCAGCAGCTACAGGGGGGGGTGGGGTGTGAACACTGAAGCTTTCTTT. Protein product: CASSYRGGWGVNTEAFF.

Ten or more counts support this clonotype. This sequence joins TRBV27 and TRBJ1-6; D gene unclear. V gave up 4 bases and J gave up 0 bases, with 4 bases separating them. The CDR3 runs 14 residues. The germline V gene encodes CDR1 MNHEY and CDR2 SMNVEV (reference sequence). Written as DNA, the CDR3 is TGTGCCAGCAGTTCTGGCTCCTATAATTCACCCCTCCACTTT. Residues: CASSSGSYNSPLHF.